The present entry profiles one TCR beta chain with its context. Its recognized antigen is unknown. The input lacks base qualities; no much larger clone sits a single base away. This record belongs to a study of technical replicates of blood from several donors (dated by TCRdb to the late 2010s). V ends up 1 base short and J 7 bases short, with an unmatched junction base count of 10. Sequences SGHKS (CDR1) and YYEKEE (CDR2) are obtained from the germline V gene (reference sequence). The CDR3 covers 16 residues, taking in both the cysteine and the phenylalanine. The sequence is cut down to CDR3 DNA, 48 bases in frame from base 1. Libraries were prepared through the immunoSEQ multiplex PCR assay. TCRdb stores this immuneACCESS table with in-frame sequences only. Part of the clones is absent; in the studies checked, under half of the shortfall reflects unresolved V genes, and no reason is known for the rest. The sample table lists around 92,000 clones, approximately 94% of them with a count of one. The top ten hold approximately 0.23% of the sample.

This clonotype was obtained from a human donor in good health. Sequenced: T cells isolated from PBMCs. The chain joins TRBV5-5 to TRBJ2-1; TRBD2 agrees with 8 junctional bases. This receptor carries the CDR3 CASSLSLAAQENEQFF. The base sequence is TGTGCCAGCAGCTTGTCACTAGCGGCCCAAGAGAATGAGCAGTTCTTC. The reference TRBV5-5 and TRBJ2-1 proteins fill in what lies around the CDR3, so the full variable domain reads DAGVTQSPTHLIKTRGQQVTLRCSPISGHKSVSWYQQVLGQGPQFIFQYYEKEERGRGNFPDRFSARQFPNYSSELNVNALLLGDSALYLCASSLSLAAQENEQFFGPGTRLTVL.